The rows below give T cell receptor beta chains drawn from one sample of a study of T cells in Graves' hyperthyroidism and ophthalmopathy. A single record per CDR3 protein comes from TCRdb applying MiXCR to the multiplex PCR reads. The repertoire holds about 560,000 distinct CDR3 sequences, with approximately 44% as singletons. Sequencing was performed on peripheral blood or thyroid tissue (not recorded which). The receptors were sampled from a woman younger than 35 with Graves' hyperthyroidism. CDR3s include the opening cysteine and the closing phenylalanine or tryptophan. A D gene is named only where the DNA matches it firmly. Size is stated for part of the rows, as once, few or many counts, or as a class when the clone is expanded.

CDR3nt,CDR3aa,d_gene,abundance,j_gene,v_gene
TGTGCCAGCAGCGACACCGCCGGGACCTCTGGAAACACCATATATTTT,CASSDTAGTSGNTIYF,NA,NA,TRBJ1-3,TRBV25-1
TGTGCCAGCAGCGAGAGAGGGGGCGCGAGGGAGACCCAGTACTTC,CASSERGGARETQYF,TRBD1,NA,TRBJ2-5,TRBV7-9
TGTGCCAGCAGTGAAGAGGGGACAGGGTTCGCCTACGAGCAGTACTTC,CASSEEGTGFAYEQYF,TRBD1,NA,TRBJ2-7,TRBV2
TGTGCCACCAGTGTCGGGACTAGTGAAGGAGAGACCCAGTACTTC,CATSVGTSEGETQYF,TRBD2,once,TRBJ2-5,TRBV24-1
TGTGCCAGCCGGGACAGGACTTCCGAGCAGTACTTC,CASRDRTSEQYF,TRBD1,NA,TRBJ2-7,TRBV7-3
TGTGCCAGTGGCCCTCGGGAGGAGGCGAGAAACACCATATATTTT,CASGPREEARNTIYF,NA,NA,TRBJ1-3,TRBV19
TGCAGCGTTGAAAGTAGCGGGAGCATCGGGCAGTACTTC,CSVESSGSIGQYF,TRBD2,many,TRBJ2-7,TRBV29-1
TGCGCCAGCAACGATCGAGGGGAACAAGTCGAGCAGTACTTC,CASNDRGEQVEQYF,NA,NA,TRBJ2-7,TRBV10-1
TGCAGTGCTGCCCCGACCAGTGCCTACGAGCAGTACTTC,CSAAPTSAYEQYF,NA,many,TRBJ2-7,TRBV20-1
TGTGCCAGCAGCCAACAGGGGGCTTCCAAAAACATTCAGTACTTC,CASSQQGASKNIQYF,TRBD1,NA,TRBJ2-4,TRBV13
TGTGCCAGTAGTCCCCCGACAGGGGTTCAGCCCCAGCATTTT,CASSPPTGVQPQHF,TRBD1,NA,TRBJ1-5,TRBV19
TGCGCCAGCAGCTCGGGACTAGAGAACTACGAGCAGTACTTC,CASSSGLENYEQYF,TRBD2,few,TRBJ2-7,TRBV5-1
TGCAGCAGTAGGGAGAGGACGAATCAGCCCCAGCATTTT,CSSRERTNQPQHF,NA,NA,TRBJ1-5,TRBV29-1
TGCGCCAGCAGCCAAGCCGGGACAGTAGGCGAGCAGTACTTC,CASSQAGTVGEQYF,TRBD1,NA,TRBJ2-7,TRBV7-2
TGCGGGGCGGCAGGGAAGGACTATGGCTACACCTTC,CGAAGKDYGYTF,NA,many,TRBJ1-2,TRBV29-1
TGTGCCAGCAGCTTCCCGGGACAGGGTACCTACGAGCAGTACTTC,CASSFPGQGTYEQYF,TRBD1,once,TRBJ2-7,TRBV7-9
TGTGCCACCAGTGATCCATCGGGACAGGGGCTGACAGATACGCAGTATTTT,CATSDPSGQGLTDTQYF,TRBD1,few,TRBJ2-3,TRBV24-1
TGTGCCAGCAGCTTACCGACAGGGCAGTCCTATAATTCACTCCTCCACTTT,CASSLPTGQSYNSLLHF,TRBD1,NA,TRBJ1-6,TRBV11-1
TGCGCCAGCAGCTTGAGTTCGCTAGCGGGGACCTACGAGCAGTACTTC,CASSLSSLAGTYEQYF,TRBD2,NA,TRBJ2-7,TRBV7-2
TGTGCCACCAGCAGAGATGAGGGAAACGGCGCTGAAGCTTTCTTT,CATSRDEGNGAEAFF,NA,many,TRBJ1-1,TRBV15
TGTGCCATCAGTGACGGGACAGGGATTCCGTATAATTCACCCCTCCACTTT,CAISDGTGIPYNSPLHF,TRBD1,many,TRBJ1-6,TRBV10-3